This T cell receptor (beta chain) was identified during a study of technical replicates of blood from a few donors. The CDR3 is 16 amino acids. The junction had 8 bases not matched to a gene; V was cut back by 4 bases and J by 6 bases. Germline V gene data show CDR1 as SGDLS and CDR2 as YYNGEE. Assay: immunoSEQ multiplex PCR; the TCRdb copy retains only in-frame clones and omits some. Here the sample spans tens of thousands of clones, approximately 94% being singletons. This receptor was identified in a human donor in good health. The sequenced sample was T cells isolated from PBMCs. The chain joins TRBV9 to TRBJ2-7; 15 bases map to TRBD2. The CDR3 DNA reads TGTGCCAGCAGCTCAGGACTAGCGGGAGGGCCGGGCGAGCAGTACTTC. Translation gives CASSSGLAGGPGEQYF. Variable domain in full (rest from reference TRBV9 and TRBJ2-7): DSGVTQTPKHLITATGQRVTLRCSPRSGDLSVYWYQQSLDQGLQFLIQYYNGEERAKGNILERFSAQQFPDLHSELNLSSLELGDSALYFCASSSGLAGGPGEQYFGPGTRLTVT.